A selection of T cell receptor beta chains follows, all from one sample in a study of T cell repertoires in cytomegalovirus infection. Via MiXCR, TCRdb re-called the reads, giving one row per CDR3 protein. The sample carries around 450,000 distinct CDR3 sequences, approximately 33% recorded once. Sequenced material: PBMCs. All receptors derive from a human donor in good health (CMV status not recorded). Some clones in this sample may be carry-over from other donors' samples. The CDR3 runs from the conserved cysteine through the conserved F or W. The D gene is left open where the match is weak. Clone size is shown for a subset of rows, as once, few, many or a class of expanded clone.

j_gene	d_gene	abundance	v_gene	CDR3nt	CDR3aa
TRBJ2-1	NA	NA	TRBV6-5	TGTGCCAGCAGTTACACCTCAAGGGGTACTTACAATGAGCAGTTCTTC	CASSYTSRGTYNEQFF
TRBJ1-1	NA	few	TRBV7-9	TGTGCCAGCAGCTTAGAAGGGGAGGCGGCTGAAGCTTTCTTT	CASSLEGEAAEAFF
TRBJ2-5	TRBD2	many	TRBV7-2	TGTGCCAGCAGCTCAGGACTAGCGGGGATCCAAGAGACCCAGTACTTC	CASSSGLAGIQETQYF
TRBJ1-5	NA	NA	TRBV20-1	TGCAGTTTCAACAGGCTTAATCAGCCCCAGCATTTT	CSFNRLNQPQHF
TRBJ2-5	NA	NA	TRBV25-1	TGTGCCAGCAGTGAATCCCCAGCTCCCCAAGAGACCCAGTACTTC	CASSESPAPQETQYF
TRBJ1-6	TRBD1	few	TRBV7-3	TGTGCCAGCAGCCCTCTCAGCAGGGGGAATTCACCCCTCCACTTT	CASSPLSRGNSPLHF
TRBJ2-7	TRBD1	NA	TRBV23-1	TGCGCCAGCAGTCAATCCCGGACAGGGAGACAGGATTACGAGCAGTACTTC	CASSQSRTGRQDYEQYF
TRBJ2-7	NA	few	TRBV6-6	TGTGCCAGCAGTTTCCGACAGGACTCCTACGAGCAGTACTTC	CASSFRQDSYEQYF
TRBJ1-1	TRBD1	NA	TRBV7-9	TGTGCCAGCAGCTTAGGACAGGGATTCAAACTTGAAGCTTTCTTT	CASSLGQGFKLEAFF
TRBJ2-7	NA	few	TRBV28	TGTGCCAGCAGTTCCCGGGAATCAATATCCTACGAGCAGTACTTC	CASSSRESISYEQYF
TRBJ2-7	NA	NA	TRBV11-2	TGTGCCAGCAGCCCTATAAGCGGAGGCTTCTACGAGCAGTACTTC	CASSPISGGFYEQYF
TRBJ1-2	NA	NA	TRBV7-2	TGTGCCAGCAGCTTCCAGGGGTCGGGCTACACCTTC	CASSFQGSGYTF
TRBJ2-3	NA	once	TRBV7-2	TGTGCCAGCACCCAGGAGGCACTAGGGCTTTCCGTCACAGATACGCAGTATTTT	CASTQEALGLSVTDTQYF
TRBJ2-3	TRBD2	NA	TRBV7-9	TGTGCCAGCAGCCGGACTAGCGGGGGAGGAGATACGCAGTATTTT	CASSRTSGGGDTQYF
TRBJ1-1	TRBD1	NA	TRBV4-2	TGTGCCAGCAGCCAAGAGAGGGGACAGGGGTACACTGAAGCTTTCTTT	CASSQERGQGYTEAFF
TRBJ2-1	TRBD1	NA	TRBV2	TGTGCCAGCAGTCAAGGCCTAGGCGGGACAGGGGGCCCTGAGCAGTTCTTC	CASSQGLGGTGGPEQFF
TRBJ1-2	NA	NA	TRBV2	TGTGCACGAAGCCCAGGGTTCGGCTATGGCTACACCTTC	CARSPGFGYGYTF
TRBJ1-2	NA	many	TRBV6-2/TRBV6-3	TGTGCCAGCAGTATGGACAGAACCTATGGCTACACCTTC	CASSMDRTYGYTF
TRBJ1-6	NA	few	TRBV6-8	TGTGCCAGCAGATCAGTTGGGGATTCACCCCTCCACTTT	CASRSVGDSPLHF
TRBJ1-3	NA	NA	TRBV4-1	TGTGCCAGCAGCCAGACTCAGGGAGATCCTGGAAACACCATATATTTT	CASSQTQGDPGNTIYF